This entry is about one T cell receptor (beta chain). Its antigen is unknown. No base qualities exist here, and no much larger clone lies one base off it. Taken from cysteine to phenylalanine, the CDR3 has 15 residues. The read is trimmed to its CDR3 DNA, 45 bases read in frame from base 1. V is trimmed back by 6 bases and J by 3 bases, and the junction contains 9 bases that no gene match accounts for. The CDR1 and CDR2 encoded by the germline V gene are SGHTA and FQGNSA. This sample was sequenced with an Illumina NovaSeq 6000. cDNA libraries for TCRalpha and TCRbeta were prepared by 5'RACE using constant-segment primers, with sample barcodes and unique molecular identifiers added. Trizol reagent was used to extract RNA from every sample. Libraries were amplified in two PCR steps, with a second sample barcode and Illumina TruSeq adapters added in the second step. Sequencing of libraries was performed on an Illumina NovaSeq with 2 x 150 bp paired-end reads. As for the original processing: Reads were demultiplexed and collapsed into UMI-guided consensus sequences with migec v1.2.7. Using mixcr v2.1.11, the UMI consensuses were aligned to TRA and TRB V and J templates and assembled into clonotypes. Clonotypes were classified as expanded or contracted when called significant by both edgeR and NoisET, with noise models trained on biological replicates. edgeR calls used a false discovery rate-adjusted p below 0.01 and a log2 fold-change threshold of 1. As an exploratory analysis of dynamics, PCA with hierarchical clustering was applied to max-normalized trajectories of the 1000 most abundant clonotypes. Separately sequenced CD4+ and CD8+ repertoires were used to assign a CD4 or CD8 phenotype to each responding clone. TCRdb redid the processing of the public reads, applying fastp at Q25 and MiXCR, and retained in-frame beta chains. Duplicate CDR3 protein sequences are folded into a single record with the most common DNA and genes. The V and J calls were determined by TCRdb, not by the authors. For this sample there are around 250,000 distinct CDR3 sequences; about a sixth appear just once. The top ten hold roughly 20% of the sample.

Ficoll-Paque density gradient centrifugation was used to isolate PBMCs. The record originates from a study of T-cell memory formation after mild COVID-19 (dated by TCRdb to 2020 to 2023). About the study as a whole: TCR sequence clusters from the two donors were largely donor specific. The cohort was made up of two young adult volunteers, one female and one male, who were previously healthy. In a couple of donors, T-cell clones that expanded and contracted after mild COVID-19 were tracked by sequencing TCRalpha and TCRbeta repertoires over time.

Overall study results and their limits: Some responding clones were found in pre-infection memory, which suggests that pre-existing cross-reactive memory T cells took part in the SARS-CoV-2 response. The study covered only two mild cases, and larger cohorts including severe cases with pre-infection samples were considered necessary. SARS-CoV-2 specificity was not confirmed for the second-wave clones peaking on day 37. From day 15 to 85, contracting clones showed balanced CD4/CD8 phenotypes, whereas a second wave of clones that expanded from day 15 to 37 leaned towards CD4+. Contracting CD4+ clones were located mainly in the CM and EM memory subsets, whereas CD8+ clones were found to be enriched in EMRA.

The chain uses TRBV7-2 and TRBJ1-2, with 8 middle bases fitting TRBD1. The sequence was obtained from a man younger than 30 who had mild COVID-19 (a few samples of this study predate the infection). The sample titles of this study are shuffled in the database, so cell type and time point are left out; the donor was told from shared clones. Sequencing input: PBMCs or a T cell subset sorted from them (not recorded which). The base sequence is TGTGCCAGCAGGTTAACCGGGACAGGCCACTATGGCTACACCTTC. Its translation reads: CASRLTGTGHYGYTF.